This passage covers 23 T cell receptor beta chains from one sample sequenced in a study of OX40 agonist ivuxolimab in advanced cancers. The assay was immunoSEQ multiplex PCR, and TCRdb's table has in-frame clones only and misses some. The table lists 77,000 or so clones, about 78% of them singletons. The sequencing here drew on CD4+ or CD8+ T cells sorted from blood, taken in a trial of the OX40 agonist ivuxolimab. These TCRs come from an adult with an advanced solid tumor such as melanoma, head and neck, liver or kidney cancer.

The V call is TRBV11-2, the J call TRBJ2-7, with D hard to call. V lost 5 bases and J lost 3, with 5 bases in between. The CDR3 runs 11 residues. CDR1 is SGHAT and CDR2 is FQNNGV in the germline V gene. The CDR3 DNA sequence: TGTGCCAGCAGCCCCGTCTACGAGCAGTACTTC. This gives the protein CASSPVYEQYF. The complete variable domain, with remaining parts taken from reference TRBV11-2 and TRBJ2-7, reads EAGVAQSPRYKIIEKRQSVAFWCNPISGHATLYWYQQILGQGPKLLIQFQNNGVVDDSQLPKDRFSAERLKGVDSTLKIQPAKLEDSAVYLCASSPVYEQYFGPGTRLTVT.

The CDR3 loop is CASSTGQSNQPQHF. CDR3 coding DNA: TGCGCCAGCAGCACGGGACAGAGCAATCAGCCCCAGCATTTT. The V and J genes are TRBV5-1 and TRBJ1-5; 7 nucleotides match TRBD1. The germline gives CDR1 SGHRS, CDR2 YFSETQ. The CDR3 loop spans 14 amino acids. The trim removed 4 bases at V and 1 base at J, leaving 2 bases unmatched.

The chain uses TRBV7-3 and TRBJ2-1; maybe TRBD1 (6 bases). Germline V gene lookup returns CDR1 SGHTA and CDR2 FQGTGA. Trimming cost V 8 bases and J 9 bases, with 11 bases left between them. The length of the CDR3 is 11 residues. CDR3 protein: CASGRGGEQFF. CDR3 coding DNA: TGTGCCAGCGGGCGAGGGGGTGAGCAGTTCTTC.

V is TRBV2 and J is TRBJ2-3; TRBD2 might be the D (5 bases). Germline loops: CDR1 SNHLY, CDR2 FYNNEI. The ends were cut back, 7 bases at V and 3 bases at J, with 14 bases in the middle. The CDR3 contains 14 residues. The CDR3 reads CASNPPLATDTQYF. As DNA, the CDR3 is TGTGCCAGCAACCCCCCCCTAGCTACAGATACGCAGTATTTT.

The chain couples TRBV11-2 to TRBJ1-6; perhaps TRBD1 as D (6 bases). V dropped 5 bases and J dropped 9 bases, with 17 bases sitting between them. The germline V gene encodes CDR1 SGHAT and CDR2 FQNNGV. This CDR3 region has 15 residues. The chain's CDR3 is CASSRGQQEGSPLHF. Written as DNA, the CDR3 is TGTGCCAGCAGCAGAGGACAGCAAGAGGGTTCACCCCTCCACTTT.

This rearrangement joins TRBV29-1 to TRBJ2-5; D possibly corresponds to TRBD2 (5 bases). The CDR3 sequence is 12 residues long. CDR1 is SQVTM and CDR2 is ANQGSEA in the germline V gene. Trimming pared 4 bases from V and 5 bases from J, leaving 11 bases between. The CDR3 nucleotides are TGCAGCGTTGGCCTTTCGGGGGAGACCCAGTACTTC. Encoded protein: CSVGLSGETQYF.

The rearrangement links TRBV6-1 to TRBJ1-5; the D is unclear. The V and J ends lost 2 bases and 4 bases respectively, with 6 bases between them. The CDR3 consists of 13 residues. Germline V gene lookup returns CDR1 MNHNS and CDR2 SASEGT. The CDR3 protein is CASSEKQNQPQHF. The CDR3 region has the DNA TGTGCCAGCAGTGAAAAACAAAATCAGCCCCAGCATTTT.

This clone turned up a few times. This rearrangement joins TRBV10-1 to TRBJ2-7; 8 bases map to TRBD2. The CDR3 contains 19 residues. Germline lookup yields CDR1 WNHNN and CDR2 SYGVQD (reference sequence). V trimming: 6 bases; J trimming: 2 bases; junction bases outside the gene matches: 21. CDR3 residues: CASSPGGATLARPTYEQYF. The CDR3 DNA is TGCGCCAGCAGCCCGGGGGGGGCGACCCTCGCGCGACCAACCTACGAGCAGTACTTC.

The chain is built from TRBV2 and TRBJ1-3, with D possibly matching TRBD1 (5 bases). CDR3 length: 16 residues. In germline, CDR1 is SNHLY, CDR2 FYNNEI. Trimming took 5 bases from V and 0 from J, leaving 14 bases between them. The CDR3 region is CASSKGLPSSGNTIYF. As DNA, the CDR3 is TGTGCCAGCAGTAAGGGACTCCCAAGCTCTGGAAACACCATATATTTT.

This clone was observed once. The chain joins TRBV27 to TRBJ2-5, with 9 bases lining up with TRBD2. Germline CDR1 is MNHEY and CDR2 is SMNVEV (reference sequence). The CDR3 extends over 13 amino acids. The V gene end was trimmed by 6 bases and the J gene end by 1 base; junction bases not matched to a gene: 0. The CDR3 loop reads CASRTSGQETQYF. CDR3 DNA: TGTGCCAGCAGGACTAGCGGCCAAGAGACCCAGTACTTC.

The chain combines TRBV11-2 with TRBJ2-4; the D is unclear. Germline values: CDR1 SGHAT, CDR2 FQNNGV. V lost 5 bases and J 5 bases, leaving 19 bases between the germline ends. The CDR3 is made up of 16 amino acids. The CDR3 loop is CASSPTGRYNQNIQYF. Here the CDR3 DNA reads TGTGCCAGCAGCCCGACCGGTCGCTACAACCAAAACATTCAGTACTTC.

The chain has TRBV29-1 and TRBJ1-2; unclear D gene. V shed 3 bases and J shed 2 bases, with 7 bases lying between them. CDR1 is SQVTM and CDR2 is ANQGSEA in the germline V gene. The CDR3 length is 12 residues. The chain's CDR3 is CSVDWQNYGYTF. In DNA, the CDR3 is TGCAGCGTTGATTGGCAGAACTATGGCTACACCTTC.

This sequence joins TRBV5-6 and TRBJ1-5; 7 nucleotides agree with TRBD1. CDR1 is SGHDT, CDR2 YYEEEE, per germline. With 0 bases clipped from V and 3 bases from J, the junction kept 6 bases outside the gene matches. This CDR3 comprises 16 residues. The CDR3 DNA reads TGTGCCAGCAGCTTGGGGACAGGATTCCTCAATCAGCCCCAGCATTTT. It codes for CASSLGTGFLNQPQHF.

The chain links TRBV7-9 to TRBJ1-4; possible D gene TRBD1, 6 bases. This CDR3 is 13 amino acids long. Per germline, CDR1 SEHNR and CDR2 FQNEAQ (reference sequence). V was trimmed by 5 bases and J by 7 bases, leaving 11 bases between them. The CDR3 bases are TGTGCCAGCAGCAGGGGAGGGGGTGAAAAACTGTTTTTT. Translating gives CASSRGGGEKLFF.

This clone was observed a handful of times. V usage is TRBV2 and J usage is TRBJ1-2, with a weak D call TRBD1 (5 bases). The CDR3 is 14 amino acids. Germline lookup yields CDR1 SNHLY and CDR2 FYNNEI. V was shortened by 5 bases and J by 4 bases, with 14 bases between the two germline ends. Here the CDR3 reads CASSSSGRAYGYTF. For the CDR3, the DNA is TGTGCCAGCAGTAGTTCAGGGCGGGCCTATGGCTACACCTTC.

The V gene is TRBV11-3, the J gene TRBJ2-7; a weak D match, TRBD1 (6 bases). Trimming shortened V by 1 base and J by 8 bases, and 12 bases separated the two germline ends. Germline V lookup: CDR1 SGHNT, CDR2 YENEEA. This CDR3 region has 13 residues. The CDR3 spells CASSLAHRDKQYF. Here the CDR3 DNA reads TGTGCCAGCAGCTTAGCCCACAGGGACAAGCAGTACTTC.

The chain has TRBV6-5 and TRBJ2-1; D unclear. The V end was cut by 0 bases, the J end by 4 bases, with 13 bases between. Germline V gives CDR1 MNHEY, CDR2 SVGAGI. This CDR3 is built from 16 residues. CDR3 protein: CASSYSMAQIYNEQFF. CDR3 DNA sequence: TGTGCCAGCAGTTACTCGATGGCACAGATTTACAATGAGCAGTTCTTC.

In this sample, this clone turned up a few times. The J gene is TRBJ1-1, the V gene TRBV20-1; the D gene is possibly TRBD1 (6 bases). The germline V gene encodes CDR1 DFQATT and CDR2 SNEGSKA (reference sequence). This CDR3 is built from 11 residues. Trimming stripped 6 bases from V and 9 bases from J, with 14 bases between. CDR3 protein: CSAGTGRKAFF. CDR3 bases: TGCAGTGCGGGAACAGGGAGAAAAGCTTTCTTT.

This chain connects TRBV2 to TRBJ2-5; the match to TRBD1 covers 12 bases. V trimming: 6 bases; J trimming: 4 bases; junction bases outside the gene matches: 6. The CDR3 loop spans 15 amino acids. Germline loops: CDR1 SNHLY, CDR2 FYNNEI. CDR3 nucleotide sequence: TGTGCCAGCAGGGGGGGACAGGGGGCACGAGAGACCCAGTACTTC. Its translation: CASRGGQGARETQYF. Full variable domain (rest looked up from reference TRBV2 and TRBJ2-5): EPEVTQTPSHQVTQMGQEVILRCVPISNHLYFYWYRQILGQKVEFLVSFYNNEISEKSEIFDDQFSVERPDGSNFTLKIRSTKLEDSAMYFCASRGGQGARETQYFGPGTRLLVL.

V gene TRBV7-8 combines with J gene TRBJ2-7; 13 positions agree with TRBD2. V lost 5 bases to trimming and J lost 1 base; unmatched junction nucleotides: 2. CDR3 length: 15 residues. CDR1 and CDR2 from the germline V gene are SGHVS and FQNEAQ. CDR3 sequence: CASSRTSGGSYEQYF. As DNA, the CDR3 is TGTGCCAGCAGCCGGACTAGCGGGGGATCCTACGAGCAGTACTTC.

V and J are TRBV19 and TRBJ1-2; 8 nucleotides line up with TRBD1. V lost 8 bases and J lost 8; bases outside the gene matches: 16. The CDR3 is 15 amino acids. Germline V gene sequence: CDR1 LNHDA, CDR2 SQIVND (reference sequence). The CDR3 nucleotides are TGTGCCAGTGAAAGACAGGGGACCCAATTCGAGGGCTACACCTTC. Translating gives CASERQGTQFEGYTF. Complete variable domain (other parts from reference TRBV19 and TRBJ1-2): DGGITQSPKYLFRKEGQNVTLSCEQNLNHDAMYWYRQDPGQGLRLIYYSQIVNDFQKGDIAEGYSVSREKKESFPLTVTSAQKNPTAFYLCASERQGTQFEGYTFGSGTRLTVV.

The rearrangement uses TRBV7-8 and TRBJ1-4, with D unresolved. V was clipped by 3 bases and J by 3 bases, with 8 bases between them. CDR1 is SGHVS, CDR2 FQNEAQ, per germline. The CDR3 has 14 amino acids. The CDR3 nucleotides read TGTGCCAGCAGCTTTCTAATTTCTAATGAAAAACTGTTTTTT. This encodes CASSFLISNEKLFF.

This chain links TRBV4-2 with TRBJ2-1, with D unclear. Looked up from germline, CDR1 is LGHNA and CDR2 is YNFKEQ. The length of the CDR3 is 15 residues. Trimming shortened V by 2 bases and J by 4 bases, and 12 bases separated the two germline ends. CDR3 sequence (DNA): TGTGCCAGCAGCCAACTTGGACCAATTTACAATGAGCAGTTCTTC. Its protein is CASSQLGPIYNEQFF.